A selection of T cell receptor beta chains follows, all from one sample in a study of cytomegalovirus exposure and HLA in healthy donors. Assay: immunoSEQ multiplex PCR; the TCRdb copy retains only in-frame clones and omits some. The sample contains about 100,000 clones, roughly 80% of which appear only once. Sequenced: PBMCs. All receptors derive from a male donor in good health and CMV-seropositive. Both conserved end residues are part of each CDR3. The D gene is left open where the match is weak. Expanded clones get a size class; other rows say once, few or many, or leave the size out.

abundance | j_gene | d_gene | v_gene | CDR3nt | CDR3aa
NA | TRBJ2-7 | NA | TRBV19 | TGTGCCAGTAGTATTGGGGGGACAGCCCTATCCTACGAGCAGTACTTC | CASSIGGTALSYEQYF
NA | TRBJ2-7 | NA | TRBV19 | TGTGCCAGTAGTAGTCCAGGAATCTCCTACGAGCAGTACTTC | CASSSPGISYEQYF
NA | TRBJ1-2 | NA | TRBV11-3 | TGTGCCAGCAGCTTACCCACGGAGCCCTATGGCTACACCTTC | CASSLPTEPYGYTF
NA | TRBJ2-3 | NA | TRBV11-2 | TGTGCCAGCAGCCCGGGGTGGGCTCTAGGGAGCACAGATACGCAGTATTTT | CASSPGWALGSTDTQYF
NA | TRBJ2-7 | TRBD1 | TRBV28 | TGTGCCAGCAGTTCCGGACAGGGTTGGGAGCAGTACTTC | CASSSGQGWEQYF
NA | TRBJ2-3 | NA | TRBV30 | TGTGCCTGGGTGGATCGCCTGAGGGCAGATACGCAGTATTTT | CAWVDRLRADTQYF
NA | TRBJ1-6 | TRBD1 | TRBV2 | TGTGCCAGCAGCGCGGGACAGGGGAATAATTCACCCCTCCACTTT | CASSAGQGNNSPLHF
NA | TRBJ1-3 | TRBD1 | TRBV29-1 | TGCAGCGTTACCACAGGGGCTGGAAACACCATATATTTT | CSVTTGAGNTIYF
NA | TRBJ1-6 | NA | TRBV30 | TGTGCCTGGACTCAGGGATGGATATATAATTCACCCCTCCACTTT | CAWTQGWIYNSPLHF
NA | TRBJ1-3 | NA | TRBV4-1 | TGCGCCAGCAGCCAAGACCTTCGAGGATACCCCATATATTTT | CASSQDLRGYPIYF
NA | TRBJ1-6 | NA | TRBV5-1 | TGCGCCAGCAGCTTGGTTTTACAGGGACGTTCACCCCTCCACTTT | CASSLVLQGRSPLHF
NA | TRBJ1-2 | NA | TRBV5-1 | TGCGCCAGCAGCTTTGCGGATACAGGGAGCTATGGCTACACCTTC | CASSFADTGSYGYTF
few | TRBJ2-5 | NA | TRBV29-1 | TGCAGCGCCGATGACGGGTTCAGAGGTAGAGAGACCCAGTACTTC | CSADDGFRGRETQYF
NA | TRBJ2-1 | TRBD1 | TRBV19 | TGTGCCAGTAGTATCGGACAGGGGGCGGTCGAGCAGTTCTTC | CASSIGQGAVEQFF
NA | TRBJ1-4 | NA | TRBV5-1 | TGCGCCAGCAGCTTGGACGGAAGGGGTAATGAAAAACTGTTTTTT | CASSLDGRGNEKLFF
NA | TRBJ1-5 | NA | TRBV28 | TGTGCCAGCAGCCAAACAGGGACTAGCAATCAGCCCCAGCATTTT | CASSQTGTSNQPQHF
NA | TRBJ2-7 | NA | TRBV7-9 | TGTGCCAGCAGCCCCCGTATTCAGAACCGCGAGCAGTACTTC | CASSPRIQNREQYF
NA | TRBJ2-1 | NA | TRBV5-6 | TGTGCCAGCAGCTGGAGGGCGAGCTCCTACAATGAGCAGTTCTTC | CASSWRASSYNEQFF
NA | TRBJ1-1 | NA | TRBV10-2 | TGCGCCAGCCTATTAAACACTGAAGCTTTCTTT | CASLLNTEAFF
few | TRBJ1-1 | NA | TRBV11-1 | TGTGCCAGCAGCTTTTCTTCGGTTGAAGCTTTCTTT | CASSFSSVEAFF
NA | TRBJ2-6 | NA | TRBV5-4 | TGTGCCAGCAGCCCTAGGGACGGGAGCTCTGGGGCCAACGTCCTGACTTTC | CASSPRDGSSGANVLTF
NA | TRBJ1-3 | NA | TRBV4-3 | TGCGCCAGCAGCCAAGAGGCCCGCTCTGGAAACACCATATATTTT | CASSQEARSGNTIYF
NA | TRBJ1-2 | TRBD1 | TRBV29-1 | TGCAGCGCTGAGGACAGGGGTATTGGCTACACCTTC | CSAEDRGIGYTF
few | TRBJ2-7 | NA | TRBV15 | TGTGCCACCAGCAGAGAGGCCTTTACCTACGAGCAGTACTTC | CATSREAFTYEQYF
NA | TRBJ2-7 | NA | TRBV2 | TGTGCCAGCAGGCAAGGACTCGACTACGAGCAGTACTTC | CASRQGLDYEQYF
NA | TRBJ2-4 | NA | TRBV7-6 | TGTGCCAGCAGCTTAGGCAGGGGAGCCAAAAACATTCAGTACTTC | CASSLGRGAKNIQYF
NA | TRBJ2-1 | NA | TRBV30 | TGTGCCTGGAGTGGTGCAGACAATGAGCAGTTCTTC | CAWSGADNEQFF
few | TRBJ2-3 | NA | TRBV2 | TGTGCCAGCAGTTACCGGCAGGGGCTAGGTACAGATACGCAGTATTTT | CASSYRQGLGTDTQYF
NA | TRBJ2-1 | NA | TRBV19 | TGTGCCAGTAGCCCTAGCCCTCCGGGCTACAATGAGCAGTTCTTC | CASSPSPPGYNEQFF
NA | TRBJ2-7 | TRBD1 | TRBV19 | TGTGCCAGTAGTACACAGGGACAGGCAGCCGAGCAGTACTTC | CASSTQGQAAEQYF
NA | TRBJ2-7 | NA | TRBV7-2 | TGTGCCAGCAGCTTAGTGGGGGGGGGCAGCCTCTACGAGCAGTACTTC | CASSLVGGGSLYEQYF
NA | TRBJ1-6 | NA | TRBV2 | TGTGCCAGCAGTGAATTCGCCAGGGGTGATTCACCCCTCCACTTT | CASSEFARGDSPLHF
few | TRBJ2-7 | NA | TRBV11-2 | TGTGCCAGCAGCTCCCTCCGAGGCAGCTCCTACGAGCAGTACTTC | CASSSLRGSSYEQYF
NA | TRBJ1-5 | NA | TRBV19 | TGTGCCAGTAGTATGGGGCCCAGCCATGTTGGACAGCCCCAGCATTTT | CASSMGPSHVGQPQHF
NA | TRBJ2-7 | TRBD1 | TRBV6-1 | TGTGCCAGCAGGGCGGACAGGGGGCCTGGGGAGCAGTACTTC | CASRADRGPGEQYF
NA | TRBJ1-2 | TRBD1 | TRBV29-1 | TGCAGCGTCCGGGGACAGGGACTTTATGGCTACACCTTC | CSVRGQGLYGYTF
once | TRBJ2-6 | NA | TRBV7-8 | TGTGCCAGCAGCTTACTTGGGGGCCTCTCTGGGGCCAACGTCCTGACTTTC | CASSLLGGLSGANVLTF
few | TRBJ2-3 | TRBD1 | TRBV5-6 | TGTGCCAGCAGCTTACGTCAGGGGGCAGATACGCAGTATTTT | CASSLRQGADTQYF
NA | TRBJ2-7 | NA | TRBV7-6 | TGTGCCAGCAGCTTGGGTTCACAGGGATTGCTGGTAGAGCAGTACTTC | CASSLGSQGLLVEQYF
few | TRBJ2-3 | NA | TRBV19 | TGTGCCAGTAGTAGATATGCGGATACGCAGTATTTT | CASSRYADTQYF
NA | TRBJ1-5 | NA | TRBV6-5 | TGTGCCAGCAGCCCAACAGGGACGGACAATCAGCCCCAGCACTTT | CASSPTGTDNQPQHF
once | TRBJ1-1 | NA | TRBV5-4 | TGTGCCAGCAGCCGACAGGAGACCCTCAACACTGAAGCTTTCTTT | CASSRQETLNTEAFF
NA | TRBJ2-2 | TRBD2 | TRBV4-3 | TGCGCCAGTAGACTAGCGGGGAACACCGGGGAGCTGTTTTTT | CASRLAGNTGELFF
NA | TRBJ1-2 | TRBD1 | TRBV10-3 | TGTGCCATCAGTGATTCGGGACAGGGGAAAGATGGCTACACCTTC | CAISDSGQGKDGYTF
NA | TRBJ2-3 | NA | TRBV11-1 | TGTGCCAGCAGCTATTCAAGGGGGTCCACAGATACGCAGTATTTT | CASSYSRGSTDTQYF
NA | TRBJ2-1 | NA | TRBV7-9 | TGTGCCAGCAGCCGGAGTGAGGGATACAATGAGCAGTTCTTC | CASSRSEGYNEQFF
NA | TRBJ1-1 | NA | TRBV4-2 | TGTGCCAGCAGCCAACTGGTCCTAGAGGACACTGAAGCTTTCTTT | CASSQLVLEDTEAFF
NA | TRBJ2-7 | TRBD1 | TRBV10-3 | TGTGCCATCAGCGTGGACAGGGGGCGCGAGCAGTACTTC | CAISVDRGREQYF
NA | TRBJ2-5 | NA | TRBV10-3 | TGTGCCATCAGCGCCGTGGGCAGCCAAGAGACCCAGTACTTC | CAISAVGSQETQYF
NA | TRBJ1-2 | TRBD1 | TRBV19 | TGTGCCAGTAAGACCCATTCGGCACAGGGGGCTTATGGCTACACCTTC | CASKTHSAQGAYGYTF
NA | TRBJ2-2 | TRBD1 | TRBV19 | TGTGCCAGTAGTCAAAGGGACAGTCCGAACACCGGGGAGCTGTTTTTT | CASSQRDSPNTGELFF
NA | TRBJ1-1 | TRBD1 | TRBV4-1 | TGCGCCAGCAGAAAGACAGGGATGAACACTGAAGCTTTCTTT | CASRKTGMNTEAFF